The next 22 T cell receptor beta chains were all read from a single sample in a study of T cell changes during pregnancy in multiple sclerosis. Repertoires were generated with immunoSEQ multiplex PCR, while TCRdb's copy carries only in-frame clones and drops some. Here the sample spans about 53,000 clones, more than 75% being singletons. Source: CD8+ T cells from peripheral blood mononuclear cells, taken before pregnancy. The receptors stem from a female donor with multiple sclerosis, enrolled in a pregnancy study.

This clone was seen only once. The chain links TRBV5-4 to TRBJ2-7, with D possibly being TRBD1 (6 bases). The V gene's germline CDR1 is SGHNT and CDR2 YYREEE (reference sequence). This CDR3 spans 18 amino acids. Deletions cut 0 bases from V and 2 bases from J, with 21 bases between. The DNA for the CDR3 is TGTGCCAGCAGCTTGGAACCCGGCAGGGGATACCAGACCTACGAGCAGTACTTC. Translated: CASSLEPGRGYQTYEQYF.

The chain couples TRBV6-1 to TRBJ2-3; TRBD2 agrees at 13 bases. Germline V gene data show CDR1 as MNHNS and CDR2 as SASEGT. V lost 4 bases and J lost 0; bases outside the gene matches: 4. The CDR3 contains 17 residues. The CDR3: CASSGTSGGFSTDTQYF. The CDR3 bases are TGTGCCAGCAGTGGGACTAGCGGGGGCTTTAGCACAGATACGCAGTATTTT.

This chain links TRBV4-3 with TRBJ2-1, with TRBD1 matching over 10 bases. The junction had 12 bases not matched to a gene; V was cut back by 0 bases and J by 7 bases. Germline CDR1 LGHNA, CDR2 YSLEER. The CDR3 totals 18 residues. In DNA, the CDR3 is TGCGCCAGCAGCCAAGAAATAATCCGGGACAGGGGCAGAAATGAGCAGTTCTTC. It yields the protein CASSQEIIRDRGRNEQFF.

The rearrangement joins TRBV4-3 to TRBJ2-1, with 8 positions matching TRBD1. The V and J ends lost 3 bases and 6 bases, in that order; junction bases with no gene match: 10. This CDR3 contains 16 residues. Per germline, CDR1 LGHNA and CDR2 YSLEER. The CDR3 coding sequence is TGCGCCAGCAGCCAGGGCGACAGGGGCGGCTTCAATGAGCAGTTCTTC. Protein product: CASSQGDRGGFNEQFF.

The chain is built from TRBV5-4 and TRBJ2-1; tentative D call: TRBD2 (6 bases). The CDR3 extends over 12 amino acids. V was shortened by 3 bases and J by 9 bases, with 10 bases between the two germline ends. The germline gives CDR1 SGHNT, CDR2 YYREEE (reference sequence). The CDR3 region is CASSSREFEQFF. The DNA of the CDR3 is TGTGCCAGCAGCTCCCGGGAGTTTGAGCAGTTCTTC.

This clone was found once. V and J are TRBV10-3 and TRBJ2-7, with D unclear. Trimming removed 10 bases from V and 1 base from J, with 11 bases in between. The CDR3 runs 12 residues. Germline lookup yields CDR1 ENHRY and CDR2 SYGVKD. CDR3 in amino acids: CATLGFSYEQYF. The CDR3 DNA reads as TGTGCCACCCTAGGATTTTCCTACGAGCAGTACTTC.

This chain joins TRBV30 and TRBJ1-4, with unresolved D. V lost 5 bases and J lost 10, with 11 bases in between. Germline V gene sequence: CDR1 GTSNPN, CDR2 SVGIG (reference sequence). The CDR3 consists of 11 residues. DNA of the CDR3: TGTGCCTGGGACCCTACGGGAAAACTGTTTTTT. It encodes CAWDPTGKLFF.

The rearrangement joins TRBV4-3 to TRBJ2-1; TRBD2 agrees at 7 bases. V lost 0 bases and J lost 4; bases outside the gene matches: 12. Germline V gene sequence: CDR1 LGHNA, CDR2 YSLEER. This CDR3 has 18 residues. The CDR3 here is CASSQDTVGLADYNEQFF. The CDR3 DNA is TGCGCCAGCAGCCAAGATACGGTGGGGCTAGCGGATTACAATGAGCAGTTCTTC.

The J gene is TRBJ1-4, the V gene TRBV7-6; 7 nucleotides match TRBD1. There are 14 residues in the CDR3. Germline assignment: CDR1 SGHVS and CDR2 FNYEAQ. J lost 5 bases, V lost 5 bases, and 5 bases had no gene match. CDR3 sequence (DNA): TGTGCCAGCAGCATCGGGACAGAGAATGAAAAACTGTTTTTT. The encoded protein is CASSIGTENEKLFF.

The chain is built from TRBV9 and TRBJ2-5; 9 bases are shared with TRBD2. Germline trimming cut 3 bases from V and 3 bases from J; bases unmatched to any gene: 3. The germline gives CDR1 SGDLS, CDR2 YYNGEE. This CDR3 is built from 14 residues. Written as DNA, the CDR3 is TGTGCCAGCAGCGCGACTAGCGGTAAAGAGACCCAGTACTTC. It is translated as CASSATSGKETQYF.

The chain is built from TRBV4-1 and TRBJ1-5; D unclear. CDR1 and CDR2 (germline): MGHRA, YSYEKL. Trimming took off 2 bases at V and 5 bases at J, with 10 bases between the two ends. This CDR3 has 14 residues. CDR3 protein: CASSQTPIDQPQHF. The DNA for the CDR3 is TGCGCCAGCAGCCAAACTCCCATCGATCAGCCCCAGCATTTT.

The rearrangement uses TRBV7-2 and TRBJ2-7, with TRBD2 matching over 9 bases. Germline CDR1 SGHTA, CDR2 FQGNSA. This CDR3 is 18 amino acids long. J lost 4 bases, V lost 5 bases, and 18 bases had no gene match. The CDR3 DNA sequence: TGTGCCAGCAGCCCAGACCCCGCTTTTAGGACTAGCGTGTACGAGCAGTACTTC. Residues: CASSPDPAFRTSVYEQYF.

The V gene is TRBV4-3, the J gene TRBJ1-2, with D possibly TRBD1 on 5 matching bases. This CDR3 is 12 amino acids long. Germline assignment: CDR1 LGHNA and CDR2 YSLEER. V gave up 5 bases and J gave up 8 bases, with 12 bases separating them. This CDR3 reads CASSDGGSGYTF. For the CDR3, the DNA is TGCGCCAGCAGCGACGGGGGAAGCGGCTACACCTTC.

V usage is TRBV25-1 and J usage is TRBJ1-6; 10 nucleotides line up with TRBD1. J lost 4 bases, V lost 4 bases, and 4 bases had no gene match. From germline, CDR1 is MGHDK and CDR2 SYGVNS. The CDR3 is 16 residues long. The CDR3 region is CASSVLGQGYNSPLHF. CDR3 nucleotide sequence: TGTGCCAGCAGTGTTCTGGGACAGGGGTATAATTCACCCCTCCACTTT.

In DNA, the CDR3 is TGCGCCAGCAGTCCGAGCCGTGGGGGCAAACGAGAAAAACTGTTTTTT. Translation: CASSPSRGGKREKLFF. V and J are TRBV23-1 and TRBJ1-4; TRBD1 might be the D (6 bases). TRBV23-1 is an ORF, with its function uncertain. The V end lost 4 bases, the J end lost 8 bases, and 20 bases lay between the germline ends. This CDR3 has 16 amino acids.

The chain recombines TRBV7-3 with TRBJ2-2; D uncertain. Germline CDR1 SGHTA, CDR2 FQGTGA. V dropped 6 bases and J dropped 4 bases, with 9 bases sitting between them. CDR3 size: 13 residues. CDR3 protein: CASRFMATGELFF. CDR3 coding DNA: TGTGCCAGCAGGTTTATGGCCACCGGGGAGCTGTTTTTT.

In DNA form, the CDR3 reads TGTGCCAGCAGCTTGGGTAGGGGCATGAACACTGAAGCTTTCTTT. It is translated as CASSLGRGMNTEAFF. This chain connects TRBV5-6 to TRBJ1-1, with a tentative D call TRBD1 (5 bases). V lost 0 bases to trimming and J lost 0 bases, with 9 bases between them. The length of the CDR3 is 15 residues. Looked up from germline, CDR1 is SGHDT and CDR2 is YYEEEE.

The chain uses TRBV6-4 and TRBJ2-3, with TRBD2 matching 9 bases. The germline V gene has CDR1 MRHNA and CDR2 SNTAGT. This CDR3 has 14 amino acids. Trimming removed 6 bases from V and 5 bases from J; junction bases left unmatched: 6. The CDR3 sequence is CASSLSGGEDTQYF. In nucleotides, the CDR3 is TGTGCCAGCAGCCTTAGCGGGGGAGAAGATACGCAGTATTTT.

The chain employs TRBV7-2 and TRBJ2-2; 9 nucleotides agree with TRBD2. Unmatched junction bases numbered 8, after V lost 3 bases and J lost 3 bases. The CDR3 covers 17 residues. Germline loops: CDR1 SGHTA, CDR2 FQGNSA. For the CDR3, the DNA is TGTGCCAGCAGCTTGGTTGGACTAGCGTCTTACACCGGGGAGCTGTTTTTT. Its translation: CASSLVGLASYTGELFF.

The chain carries TRBV6-1 and TRBJ1-1; TRBD1 matches 10 bases. Germline V gene data show CDR1 as MNHNS and CDR2 as SASEGT. This CDR3 is built from 14 residues. V gave up 9 bases and J gave up 7 bases; unmatched junction bases: 11. DNA for the CDR3: TGTGCCAGTCCAACGGGACAGGGGTATGATGAAGCTTTCTTT. It specifies CASPTGQGYDEAFF.

V usage is TRBV7-9 and J usage is TRBJ2-7; tentatively, D is TRBD1 (6 bases). Germline values: CDR1 SEHNR, CDR2 FQNEAQ (reference sequence). There are 14 residues in the CDR3. With 5 bases removed from V and 2 bases from J, the gap between germline ends came to 13 bases. CDR3 DNA: TGTGCCAGCAGCCCCAAACAGGGCCCCTACGAGCAGTACTTC. This encodes CASSPKQGPYEQYF. Full variable domain (rest looked up from reference TRBV7-9 and TRBJ2-7): DTGVSQNPRHKITKRGQNVTFRCDPISEHNRLYWYRQTLGQGPEFLTYFQNEAQLEKSRLLSDRFSAERPKGSFSTLEIQRTEQGDSAMYLCASSPKQGPYEQYFGPGTRLTVT.

V and J are TRBV27 and TRBJ2-7; tentatively, D is TRBD2 (6 bases). Trimming cost V 1 base and J 2 bases, with 21 bases left between them. The germline CDR1 and CDR2 sequences are MNHEY and SMNVEV (reference sequence). This CDR3 comprises 18 residues. The CDR3 region has the DNA TGTGCCAGCAGTTTATTCCTCCCGGACAACGGGAGAACCTACGAGCAGTACTTC. Translation: CASSLFLPDNGRTYEQYF.